This paragraph reports one T cell receptor beta chain. Some clones are missing from TCRdb's copy, which holds only in-frame ones; the method was immunoSEQ multiplex PCR. The data hold about 520,000 clones, with roughly 95% observed a single time. This specimen belongs to a study of shared clonotypes between healthy human individuals. Sequenced material: naive CD4+ T cells sorted from blood. Noted subset: CD45RA+ positively selected. This clonotype was sampled from a woman aged 30 to 39 in good health.

The CDR3 spells CASTLASANTGELFF. In nucleotides, the CDR3 is TGTGCCAGCACCCTAGCTAGCGCCAACACCGGGGAGCTGTTTTTT. The chain is built from TRBV7-9 and TRBJ2-2, with TRBD2 as a possible D gene (6 bases). Germline-derived CDR1 and CDR2 are SEHNR and FQNEAQ (reference sequence). This CDR3 comprises 15 residues. V was shortened by 7 bases and J by 2 bases, with 14 bases between the two germline ends.